This TCR beta chain was observed in a study of cytomegalovirus exposure and HLA in healthy donors. Germline lookup yields CDR1 MDHEN and CDR2 SYDVKM. V lost 8 bases to trimming and J lost 6 bases; unmatched junction nucleotides: 7. The length of the CDR3 is 15 residues. This clone was seen only a few times. Donors showed nominal health when sampled, although they likely had unrecorded immune exposures. 13 Jbeta primers and 60 Vbeta primers were used for the PCR. Assay: immunoSEQ multiplex PCR; the TCRdb copy retains only in-frame clones and omits some. The sample lists tens of thousands of clones, approximately 72% occurring once.

The gene calls are TRBV28 and TRBJ2-1; TRBD2 agrees at 13 bases. The sample consisted of PBMCs. The sequence derives from a woman in her thirties or forties in good health and CMV-seropositive. The CDR3 nucleotides read TGTGCCAGCTGCCCACTAGCGGGGGGGGGCAATGAGCAGTTCTTC. It specifies CASCPLAGGGNEQFF.